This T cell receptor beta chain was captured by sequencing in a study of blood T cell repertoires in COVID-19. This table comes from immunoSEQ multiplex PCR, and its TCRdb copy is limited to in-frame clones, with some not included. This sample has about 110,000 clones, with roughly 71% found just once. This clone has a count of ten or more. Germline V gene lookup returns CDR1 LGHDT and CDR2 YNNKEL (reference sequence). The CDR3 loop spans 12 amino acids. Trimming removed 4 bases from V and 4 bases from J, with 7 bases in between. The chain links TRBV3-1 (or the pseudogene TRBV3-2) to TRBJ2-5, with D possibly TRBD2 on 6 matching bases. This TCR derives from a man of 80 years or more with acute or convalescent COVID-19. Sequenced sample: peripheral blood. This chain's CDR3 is CASSRLGETQYF. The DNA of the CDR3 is TGTGCCAGCAGCCGACTAGGAGAGACCCAGTACTTC.